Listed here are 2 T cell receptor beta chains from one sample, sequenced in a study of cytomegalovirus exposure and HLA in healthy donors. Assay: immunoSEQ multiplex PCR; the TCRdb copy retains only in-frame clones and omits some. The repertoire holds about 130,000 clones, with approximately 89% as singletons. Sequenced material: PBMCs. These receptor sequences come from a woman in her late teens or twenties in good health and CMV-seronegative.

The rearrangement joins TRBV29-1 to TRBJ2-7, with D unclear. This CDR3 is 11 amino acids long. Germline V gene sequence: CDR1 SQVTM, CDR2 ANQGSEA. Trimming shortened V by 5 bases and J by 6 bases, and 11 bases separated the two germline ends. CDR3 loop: CSVTWASEQYF. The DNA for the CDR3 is TGCAGCGTTACTTGGGCGAGCGAGCAGTACTTC.

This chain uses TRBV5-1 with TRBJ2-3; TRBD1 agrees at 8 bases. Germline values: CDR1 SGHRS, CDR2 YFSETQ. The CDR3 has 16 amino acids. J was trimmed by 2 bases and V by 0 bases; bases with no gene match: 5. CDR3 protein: CASSLAGRGPTDTQYF. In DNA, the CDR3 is TGCGCCAGCAGCTTGGCCGGCAGGGGGCCCACAGATACGCAGTATTTT.